The clone carrying this T cell receptor beta chain appeared once. This entry belongs to a study of CD8 T cells in Susac syndrome. V gave up 2 bases and J gave up 1 base, with 18 bases separating them. The CDR3 totals 18 residues. CDR1 and CDR2 from the germline V gene are SGHDT and YYEEEE. CD8+ and CD4+ blood T cells underwent TCR beta sequencing. Random hexamers served to reverse transcribe roughly 0.45 to 1 ug RNA. TCRdb re-called the immunoSEQ multiplex PCR reads through MiXCR, storing one row per CDR3 protein. The data show 400,000 or so distinct CDR3 sequences, 75% to 90% seen once. This chain joins TRBV5-6 and TRBJ2-2, with D possibly matching TRBD2 (6 bases). The clonotype comes from a human donor with multiple sclerosis. Material for sequencing was CD8+ T cells from PBMCs. The CDR3: CASSFLALPGGNTGELFF. CDR3 DNA sequence: TGTGCCAGCAGCTTTCTGGCACTTCCCGGGGGGAACACCGGGGAGCTGTTTTTT.